This T cell receptor beta chain was recovered during a study of cytomegalovirus exposure and HLA in healthy donors listed by TCRdb under 2017. General notes on the study: The 500 to 800 repertoires of the first cohort and the 95 to 150 validation repertoires were produced on the same platform, according to a later analysis. The study was designed to test whether signatures of past pathogen exposure could be identified by cataloging public T cell receptors. A separate validation cohort of roughly 130 different subjects was used in addition to the roughly 670-subject first cohort. To predict cytomegalovirus infection status, the study combined high-throughput TCR immunosequencing, statistical association of individual TCRs with disease status, and machine learning.

Receptors were amplified or captured by the immunoSEQ multiplex PCR assay. Concerning the study's data processing: To diagnose cytomegalovirus status from the catalog of TCR beta chain sequences, a statistical classification framework was built. Imported from immuneACCESS, the table was reduced by TCRdb to in-frame sequences with V and J called. These copies leave out some clones; in studies compared against another copy, an unresolved V gene accounts for under half, and the cause of the remainder is not known. V and J calls and clone size follow that table, whereas D and trimming were derived from the DNA. The table for this sample lists roughly 120,000 clones; 94% of them were counted only once. The top ten clonotypes cover approximately 1.3% of the sample. The CDR3, cysteine through phenylalanine, is 15 amino acids long. The kept DNA is CDR3 alone, 45 bases in frame from the first base. CDR1 is given as MNHEY and CDR2 as SVGAGI, both from the germline V gene. V trim: 5 bases; J trim: 5 bases; unmatched bases: 5.

On this clone itself: Its antigen target is currently unknown. No base-level quality is on record; no much larger clone is a single base apart.

Broader findings and caveats from the paper: A later analysis found that TCRs clustered in the first cohort also tended to co-occur in the 95 to 150 validation repertoires, with 94% of cluster scores above 0. The study listed 150 to 200 TCR beta chains as associated with cytomegalovirus. Cytomegalovirus status was reported to be diagnosed by the classifier with high specificity and sensitivity in both the original and validation cohorts. A later analysis had no HLA typing for the validation cohort, so co-occurrence there was scored across all 110 or so repertoires. Three of the identified cytomegalovirus-associated TCR beta chains were confirmed in vitro to be specific for cytomegalovirus antigens. Most TCR sequences were seen in very few donors, while some public TCRs were found in many individuals. According to the authors, the approach could potentially be generalized to other disease states and immunological phenotypes.

Separate from the approximately 670-subject first cohort, the validation cohort of about 120 subjects was the group to which the donors belonged. The sample was PBMCs. This chain joins TRBV6-5 to TRBJ2-1, and 11 junction bases match TRBD1. This sequence was found in a woman between 18 and 29 years old in good health and CMV-seronegative. Read as DNA, the sequence is TGTGCCAGCAGTGCCCGGGACAGGGGGGACAATGAGCAGTTCTTC. Protein translation: CASSARDRGDNEQFF.